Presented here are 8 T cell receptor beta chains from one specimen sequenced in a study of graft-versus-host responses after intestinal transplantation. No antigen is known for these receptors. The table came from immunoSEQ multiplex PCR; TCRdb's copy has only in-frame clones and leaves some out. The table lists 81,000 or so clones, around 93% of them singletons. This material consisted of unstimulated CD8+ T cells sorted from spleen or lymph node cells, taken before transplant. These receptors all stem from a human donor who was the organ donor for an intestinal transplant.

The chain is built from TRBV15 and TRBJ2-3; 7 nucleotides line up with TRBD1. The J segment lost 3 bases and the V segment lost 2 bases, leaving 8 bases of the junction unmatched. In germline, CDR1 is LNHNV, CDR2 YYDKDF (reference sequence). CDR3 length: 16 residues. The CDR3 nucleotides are TGTGCCACCAGCAGATCGCGTTGGGACAGTACAGATACGCAGTATTTT. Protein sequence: CATSRSRWDSTDTQYF.

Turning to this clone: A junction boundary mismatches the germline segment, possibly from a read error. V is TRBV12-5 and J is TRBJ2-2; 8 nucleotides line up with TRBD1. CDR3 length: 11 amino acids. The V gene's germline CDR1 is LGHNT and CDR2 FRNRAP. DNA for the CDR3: TGTGCTAGTGGTTTGACAGGGGGGCTGTTTTTT. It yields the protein CASGLTGGLFF.

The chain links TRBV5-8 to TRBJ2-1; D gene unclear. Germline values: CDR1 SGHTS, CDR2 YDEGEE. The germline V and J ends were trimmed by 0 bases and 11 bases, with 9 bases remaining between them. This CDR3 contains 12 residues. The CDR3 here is CASSLGLRKQFF. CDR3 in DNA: TGTGCCAGCAGCTTGGGACTCAGAAAGCAGTTCTTC.

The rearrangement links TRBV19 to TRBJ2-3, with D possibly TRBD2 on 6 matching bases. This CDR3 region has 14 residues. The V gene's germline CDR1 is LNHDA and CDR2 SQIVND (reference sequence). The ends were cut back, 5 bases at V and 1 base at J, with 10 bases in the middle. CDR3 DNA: TGTGCCAGTAGTCCGGGACTCCGCACAGATACGCAGTATTTT. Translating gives CASSPGLRTDTQYF.

CDR3 DNA sequence: TGTGCCAGCAGGGGACATATTGGTGCGGGGGGGCCCCAGCATTTT. Its protein is CASRGHIGAGGPQHF. This chain links TRBV6-1 with TRBJ1-5; tentative D call: TRBD1 (6 bases). The CDR3 loop spans 15 amino acids. V was shortened by 6 bases and J by 9 bases, with 21 bases between the two germline ends. Germline V gives CDR1 MNHNS, CDR2 SASEGT.

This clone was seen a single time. In DNA, the CDR3 is TGCGCCAGCAGTGGGGGGGGGAACACCGGGGAGCTGTTTTTT. Residues: CASSGGGNTGELFF. The V call is TRBV4-3, the J call TRBJ2-2, with 7 nucleotides matching TRBD2. CDR1 is LGHNA and CDR2 is YSLEER in the germline V gene. Losses at the gene ends were 6 bases for V and 1 base for J; bases not matched to a gene: 2. This CDR3 has 14 amino acids.

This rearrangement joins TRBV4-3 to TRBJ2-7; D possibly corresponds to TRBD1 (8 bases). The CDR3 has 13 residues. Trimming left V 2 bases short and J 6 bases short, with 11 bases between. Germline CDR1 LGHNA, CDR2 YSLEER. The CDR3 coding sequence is TGCGCCAGCAGCCAATACAGGGGGGGCGAGCAGTACTTC. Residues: CASSQYRGGEQYF.

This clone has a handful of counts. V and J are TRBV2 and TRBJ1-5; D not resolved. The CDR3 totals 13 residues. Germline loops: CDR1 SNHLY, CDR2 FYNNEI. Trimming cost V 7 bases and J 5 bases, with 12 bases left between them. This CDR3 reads CASMEGGYQPQHF. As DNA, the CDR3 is TGTGCCAGCATGGAGGGAGGGTATCAGCCCCAGCATTTT.